The clone carrying this T cell receptor beta chain was detected a few times. MiXCR, applied by TCRdb to the RT-PCR reads, yields one record per CDR3 protein. The data show roughly 940,000 distinct CDR3 sequences, with roughly 18% seen just once and 6% held by the top ten. Looked up from germline, CDR1 is LGHNA and CDR2 is YNFKEQ. V lost 1 base, J lost 0 bases, and 10 bases lay in between. The CDR3 extends over 17 amino acids. This entry belongs to a study of patients and donors after allogeneic stem cell transplantation. Specimen: blood, either unsorted or a sorted T cell fraction (not recorded which). This clonotype was sampled from a human donor who was either an allogeneic HSCT recipient or a stem cell or donor lymphocyte infusion donor (not recorded which). It is not recorded whose cells these are; they may come from a transplant donor. The gene calls are TRBV4-2 and TRBJ1-6, with unresolved D. CDR3 coding DNA: TGTGCCAGCAGCCAAGGAGCCGTCAGCTCCTATAATTCACCCCTCCACTTT. Protein: CASSQGAVSSYNSPLHF.